Listed below are T cell receptor beta chains from one sample, sequenced in a study of blood T cell repertoires in COVID-19. Sequencing was performed with immunoSEQ multiplex PCR; in TCRdb, only in-frame clones are kept and a portion is missing. The sample yields under 500,000 clones, 70% to 90% seen once. Specimen: PBMCs or T cells enriched from blood (not recorded which). These receptor sequences come from a woman aged 18-35 years with acute COVID-19. The CDR3 runs from the conserved cysteine through the conserved F or W. A D gene is named only where the DNA matches it firmly. Clone size appears in some rows only: once, few, many, or a class for an expanded clone.

clone size: NA
D gene: TRBD1
J gene: TRBJ2-7
V gene: TRBV2
CDR3 protein: CASVIQGPYEQYF
CDR3 DNA: TGTGCCAGTGTGATACAGGGGCCCTACGAGCAGTACTTC

clone size: NA
D gene: TRBD1
J gene: TRBJ1-5
V gene: TRBV28
CDR3 protein: CASRAGQLSNQPQHF
CDR3 DNA: TGTGCCAGCAGGGCGGGACAGCTTAGCAATCAGCCCCAGCATTTT

clone size: NA
D gene: TRBD2
J gene: TRBJ2-3
V gene: TRBV9
CDR3 protein: CASSVKVRRGESTDTQYF
CDR3 DNA: TGTGCCAGCAGCGTAAAGGTTCGGCGGGGGGAAAGCACAGATACGCAGTATTTT

clone size: NA
D gene: TRBD1
J gene: TRBJ1-4
V gene: TRBV9
CDR3 protein: CASSPSDRGNEKLFF
CDR3 DNA: TGTGCCAGCAGCCCCTCGGACAGGGGAAATGAAAAACTGTTTTTT

clone size: NA
D gene: NA
J gene: TRBJ2-7
V gene: TRBV4-3
CDR3 protein: CASSPTGQGLSSYEQYF
CDR3 DNA: TGCGCCAGCAGCCCCACCGGGCAGGGTCTTAGCTCCTACGAGCAGTACTTC

clone size: once
D gene: TRBD1
J gene: TRBJ1-4
V gene: TRBV28
CDR3 protein: CATGIPDRVEKLFF
CDR3 DNA: TGTGCCACCGGGATCCCGGACAGGGTTGAAAAACTGTTTTTT

clone size: NA
D gene: NA
J gene: TRBJ1-5
V gene: TRBV4-1
CDR3 protein: CASSQDVGQGPHGQHF
CDR3 DNA: TGCGCCAGCAGCCAAGATGTCGGGCAGGGGCCTCATGGACAGCATTTT

clone size: once
D gene: NA
J gene: TRBJ2-1
V gene: TRBV4-3
CDR3 protein: CASSQGGWTGPNEQFF
CDR3 DNA: TGCGCCAGCAGCCAAGGGGGTTGGACTGGACCCAATGAGCAGTTCTTC

clone size: NA
D gene: TRBD2
J gene: TRBJ2-7
V gene: TRBV7-2
CDR3 protein: CASSMTSGRYEQYF
CDR3 DNA: TGTGCCAGCAGCATGACTAGCGGGAGATACGAGCAGTACTTC

clone size: NA
D gene: NA
J gene: TRBJ1-2
V gene: TRBV3-1/TRBV3-2
CDR3 protein: CASSQDPGNYGYTF
CDR3 DNA: TGTGCCAGCAGCCAAGACCCCGGGAACTATGGCTACACCTTC

clone size: NA
D gene: TRBD1
J gene: TRBJ2-2
V gene: TRBV6-5
CDR3 protein: CASSVQGLAGELFF
CDR3 DNA: TGTGCCAGCAGCGTACAGGGGCTCGCCGGGGAGCTGTTTTTT

clone size: NA
D gene: NA
J gene: TRBJ1-1
V gene: TRBV19
CDR3 protein: CASSAGAGGNTEAFF
CDR3 DNA: TGTGCCAGTAGTGCAGGGGCGGGGGGCAACACTGAAGCTTTCTTT

clone size: NA
D gene: TRBD2
J gene: TRBJ2-1
V gene: TRBV11-1
CDR3 protein: CASSLAFQRGGREQFF
CDR3 DNA: TGTGCCAGCAGCTTAGCGTTCCAGCGGGGGGGCCGTGAGCAGTTCTTC

clone size: NA
D gene: NA
J gene: TRBJ1-4
V gene: TRBV4-1
CDR3 protein: CASSQDGRSNEKLFF
CDR3 DNA: TGCGCCAGCAGCCAAGATGGCAGGTCGAATGAAAAACTGTTTTTT

clone size: NA
D gene: NA
J gene: TRBJ1-4
V gene: TRBV29-1
CDR3 protein: CSVRGGNEKLFF
CDR3 DNA: TGCAGCGTTCGGGGTGGGAATGAAAAACTGTTTTTT

clone size: NA
D gene: TRBD1
J gene: TRBJ2-2
V gene: TRBV6-6
CDR3 protein: CASRAGTANTGELFF
CDR3 DNA: TGTGCCAGCAGGGCCGGGACAGCGAACACCGGGGAGCTGTTTTTT

clone size: few
D gene: NA
J gene: TRBJ1-1
V gene: TRBV11-1
CDR3 protein: CASSLPGPEAFF
CDR3 DNA: TGTGCCAGCAGCCTACCGGGTCCTGAAGCTTTCTTT

clone size: NA
D gene: NA
J gene: TRBJ1-2
V gene: TRBV7-2
CDR3 protein: CASRQFQGIYGYTF
CDR3 DNA: TGTGCCAGCAGGCAATTTCAGGGTATCTATGGCTACACCTTC

clone size: NA
D gene: NA
J gene: TRBJ2-4
V gene: TRBV7-9
CDR3 protein: CASSPRGAKNIQYF
CDR3 DNA: TGTGCCAGCAGTCCAAGGGGGGCCAAAAACATTCAGTACTTC

clone size: NA
D gene: NA
J gene: TRBJ1-1
V gene: TRBV7-6
CDR3 protein: CASSLAVGESGTEAFF
CDR3 DNA: TGTGCCAGCAGCTTAGCTGTCGGGGAGTCAGGCACTGAAGCTTTCTTT

clone size: NA
D gene: NA
J gene: TRBJ1-1
V gene: TRBV9
CDR3 protein: CASSVGRMNTEAFF
CDR3 DNA: TGTGCCAGCAGCGTAGGCAGGATGAACACTGAAGCTTTCTTT

clone size: NA
D gene: TRBD2
J gene: TRBJ2-2
V gene: TRBV7-2
CDR3 protein: CASSRGDTGELFF
CDR3 DNA: TGTGCCAGCAGCCGGGGGGACACCGGGGAGCTGTTTTTT

clone size: NA
D gene: NA
J gene: TRBJ1-5
V gene: TRBV28
CDR3 protein: CASTLPGQPQHF
CDR3 DNA: TGTGCCAGCACCCTCCCAGGTCAGCCCCAGCATTTT

clone size: NA
D gene: NA
J gene: TRBJ1-2
V gene: TRBV29-1
CDR3 protein: CSVDGRGNDGYTF
CDR3 DNA: TGCAGCGTTGACGGACGAGGGAACGATGGCTACACCTTC

clone size: NA
D gene: TRBD1
J gene: TRBJ1-1
V gene: TRBV3-1/TRBV3-2
CDR3 protein: CASSHFDRVSEAFF
CDR3 DNA: TGTGCCAGCAGCCACTTCGACAGGGTGAGTGAAGCTTTCTTT

clone size: NA
D gene: NA
J gene: TRBJ2-3
V gene: TRBV28
CDR3 protein: CASSTAGTQYF
CDR3 DNA: TGTGCCAGCAGTACGGCGGGTACGCAGTATTTT

clone size: NA
D gene: TRBD1
J gene: TRBJ2-5
V gene: TRBV4-3
CDR3 protein: CASSQEGTGVFQETQYF
CDR3 DNA: TGCGCCAGCAGCCAAGAGGGGACAGGGGTCTTTCAAGAGACCCAGTACTTC

clone size: few
D gene: NA
J gene: TRBJ2-5
V gene: TRBV5-1
CDR3 protein: CASSLGSGAQETQYF
CDR3 DNA: TGCGCCAGCAGCTTGGGTTCGGGAGCCCAAGAGACCCAGTACTTC

clone size: NA
D gene: NA
J gene: TRBJ2-7
V gene: TRBV7-9
CDR3 protein: CASSLEDSFYEQYF
CDR3 DNA: TGTGCCAGCAGCTTAGAGGACAGTTTTTACGAGCAGTACTTC

clone size: NA
D gene: NA
J gene: TRBJ2-3
V gene: TRBV4-2
CDR3 protein: CASSQDPGNPPTDTQYF
CDR3 DNA: TGTGCCAGCAGCCAAGACCCGGGGAACCCCCCCACAGATACGCAGTATTTT

clone size: NA
D gene: TRBD2
J gene: TRBJ2-7
V gene: TRBV5-1
CDR3 protein: CASSYSQTSGGVRPHYEQYF
CDR3 DNA: TGCGCCAGCAGCTACTCACAGACTAGCGGGGGGGTCAGGCCCCATTACGAGCAGTACTTC

clone size: once
D gene: NA
J gene: TRBJ1-1
V gene: TRBV5-1
CDR3 protein: CASRGESRMNTEAFF
CDR3 DNA: TGCGCCAGCAGGGGAGAATCGCGAATGAACACTGAAGCTTTCTTT

clone size: NA
D gene: NA
J gene: TRBJ1-4
V gene: TRBV20-1
CDR3 protein: CMVSRHEKLFF
CDR3 DNA: TGCATGGTTTCCAGGCATGAAAAACTGTTTTTT

clone size: NA
D gene: NA
J gene: TRBJ2-2
V gene: TRBV9
CDR3 protein: CASSAETGTGELFF
CDR3 DNA: TGTGCCAGCAGCGCGGAAACAGGGACCGGGGAGCTGTTTTTT

clone size: few
D gene: NA
J gene: TRBJ1-2
V gene: TRBV7-9
CDR3 protein: CASSEQGSYGYTF
CDR3 DNA: TGTGCCAGCAGCGAACAGGGCTCCTATGGCTACACCTTC

clone size: NA
D gene: NA
J gene: TRBJ1-3
V gene: TRBV18
CDR3 protein: CASSPQSFSGNTIYF
CDR3 DNA: TGTGCCAGCTCACCACAATCTTTCTCTGGAAACACCATATATTTT

clone size: NA
D gene: NA
J gene: TRBJ1-1
V gene: TRBV6-5
CDR3 protein: CASRPSTGNDEAFF
CDR3 DNA: TGTGCCAGCAGACCTTCTACAGGGAATGATGAAGCTTTCTTT

clone size: NA
D gene: NA
J gene: TRBJ1-4
V gene: TRBV7-2
CDR3 protein: CASSLGWGGNEKLFF
CDR3 DNA: TGTGCCAGCAGCTTAGGATGGGGGGGGAATGAAAAACTGTTTTTT

clone size: few
D gene: NA
J gene: TRBJ2-3
V gene: TRBV29-1
CDR3 protein: CSVRGASTDTQYF
CDR3 DNA: TGCAGCGTACGGGGGGCCTCCACAGATACGCAGTATTTT

clone size: NA
D gene: NA
J gene: TRBJ1-5
V gene: TRBV4-3
CDR3 protein: CATAPGLGNQPQHF
CDR3 DNA: TGCGCCACCGCGCCCGGACTTGGCAATCAGCCCCAGCATTTT